This TCR beta chain was captured in a study of CD8 T cells in Susac syndrome. The V end was cut by 2 bases, the J end by 1 base, with 5 bases between. CDR1 SEHNR and CDR2 FQNEAQ come from the germline V gene (reference sequence). The CDR3 runs to 13 residues. After extraction with the RNeasy kit, about 0.45 to 1 ug of the RNA was reverse transcribed using random hexamers. TCRdb called the immunoSEQ multiplex PCR reads again in MiXCR, with one record for every CDR3 protein. The sample has roughly 200,000 distinct CDR3 sequences; over 90% are singletons. The table lists this clonotype with a few counts.

The specimen was CD4+ T cells from PBMCs. The V call is TRBV7-9, the J call TRBJ1-1; D is ambiguous. The source is a human donor with multiple sclerosis. The CDR3 here is CASSLPTNTEAFF. The CDR3 nucleotides read TGTGCCAGCAGCTTACCCACGAACACTGAAGCTTTCTTT.